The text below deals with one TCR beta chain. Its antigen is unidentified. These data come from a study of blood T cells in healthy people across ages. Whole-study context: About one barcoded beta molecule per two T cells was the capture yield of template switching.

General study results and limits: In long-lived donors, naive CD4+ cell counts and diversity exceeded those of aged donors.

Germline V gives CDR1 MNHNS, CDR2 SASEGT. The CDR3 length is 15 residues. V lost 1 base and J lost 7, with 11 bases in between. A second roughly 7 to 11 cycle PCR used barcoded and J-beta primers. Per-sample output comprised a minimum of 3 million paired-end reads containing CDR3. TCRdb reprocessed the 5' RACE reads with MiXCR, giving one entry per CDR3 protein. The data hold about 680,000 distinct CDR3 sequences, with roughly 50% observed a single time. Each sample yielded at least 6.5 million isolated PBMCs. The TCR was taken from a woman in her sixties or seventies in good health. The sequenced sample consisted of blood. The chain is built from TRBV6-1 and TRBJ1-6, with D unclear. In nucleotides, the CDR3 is TGTGCCAGCAGTGAAGAAGGCAGACCCAATTCACCCCTCCACTTT. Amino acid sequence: CASSEEGRPNSPLHF.